This T cell receptor (beta chain) was identified in a study of blood T cell repertoires in COVID-19. Across the whole study: Sample material is recorded as cDNA or gDNA derived from T cells, B-cell-depleted T cells, or PBMCs.

CDR1 is MNHEY, CDR2 SMNVEV, per germline (reference sequence). There are 15 residues in the CDR3. V shed 2 bases and J shed 6 bases, with 11 bases lying between them. Original processing methods: Reference gene primer amplification in the assay estimated nucleated cell counts. Data came from immunoSEQ multiplex PCR; TCRdb stores just in-frame clones and leaves some out. The V and J calls and clone size were taken over from that table, and D and trimming were inferred from the DNA. Of approximately 250,000 clones listed, approximately 86% are singletons. The rearrangement joins TRBV27 to TRBJ1-6; D unresolved. The receptor was derived from a man between 40 and 49 years old with active or convalescent COVID-19. The sequencing sample was made of peripheral blood. The CDR3 DNA sequence: TGTGCCAGCAGTTTAGAGGGTTCACTTAATTCACCCCTCCACTTT. Translating gives CASSLEGSLNSPLHF.